The 4 T cell receptor beta chains below were found in one sample sequenced in a study of Graves' ophthalmopathy and Graves' hyperthyroidism. From RNA, the CDR3 regions of TCR beta chains were amplified and sequenced. First-round RT-PCR used HTBI primers; second-round multiplex PCR followed. TCRdb re-called the multiplex PCR reads with MiXCR, one entry per CDR3 protein. The sample lists some 200,000 distinct CDR3 sequences, less than 30% occurring once. The sequenced material came from peripheral blood. These receptors came from a man in his forties or fifties with Graves' ophthalmopathy.

This clonotype was recorded many times. This chain links TRBV19 with TRBJ2-7; possibly TRBD2 for D (6 bases). The CDR3 spans 15 residues. Germline CDR1 LNHDA, CDR2 SQIVND (reference sequence). Trimming left V 7 bases short and J 2 bases short, with 18 bases between. CDR3 DNA sequence: TGTGCCAGTACACCCAGGCGGGATCGTGCCTACGAGCAGTACTTC. Translating gives CASTPRRDRAYEQYF.

This clonotype has ten or more counts. The chain carries TRBV7-8 and TRBJ1-5; D gene uncertain. The germline CDR1 and CDR2 sequences are SGHVS and FQNEAQ. The V end was cut by 1 base, the J end by 2 bases, with 12 bases between. The CDR3 extends over 16 amino acids. CDR3 DNA sequence: TGTGCCAGCAGCTTAGGTAGACCGGGTGGCAATCAGCCCCAGCATTTT. Its protein product is CASSLGRPGGNQPQHF. Full variable domain (outside the CDR3, taken from reference TRBV7-8 and TRBJ1-5): GAGVSQSPRYKVAKRGQDVALRCDPISGHVSLFWYQQALGQGPEFLTYFQNEAQLDKSGLPSDRFFAERPEGSVSTLKIQRTQQEDSAVYLCASSLGRPGGNQPQHFGDGTRLSIL.

This chain joins TRBV30 and TRBJ2-2; D possibly corresponds to TRBD1 (6 bases). CDR3 length: 14 residues. V was trimmed by 5 bases and J by 0 bases, leaving 10 bases between them. Germline-derived CDR1 and CDR2 are GTSNPN and SVGIG (reference sequence). This chain's CDR3 is CAWLTGPNTGELFF. The CDR3, as DNA: TGTGCCTGGCTGACAGGCCCGAACACCGGGGAGCTGTTTTTT.

This clonotype was recorded many times. The J gene is TRBJ2-6, the V gene TRBV5-1; D is perhaps TRBD1 (7 bases). This CDR3 comprises 18 residues. Germline-derived CDR1 and CDR2 are SGHRS and YFSETQ. With 3 bases removed from V and 0 bases from J, the gap between germline ends came to 16 bases. Here the CDR3 DNA reads TGCGCCAGCAGCTCCCAGGGGGGTCCACTCTCTGGGGCCAACGTCCTGACTTTC. It yields the protein CASSSQGGPLSGANVLTF.